This TCR beta chain stems from a study of Graves' ophthalmopathy and Graves' hyperthyroidism listed by TCRdb under 2018. Background for the entire study: Peripheral blood was collected before any treatment was given, at the time of initial diagnosis. An independent validation cohort was composed of fewer than 20 hyperthyroidism patients and around 15 patients who later progressed from hyperthyroidism to ophthalmopathy. In total, around 130 blood samples were TCR-sequenced: 43 ophthalmopathy, roughly 80 hyperthyroidism and about 17 hyperthyroidism-to-ophthalmopathy patients. T-cell repertoires of thyroid tissue and blood were compared in 5 or 6 hyperthyroidism patients. To tell Graves' ophthalmopathy apart from Graves' hyperthyroidism, and to predict which patients would progress to ophthalmopathy, the study relied on TCR beta repertoire signatures. Once sampling was done, hyperthyroidism patients were given methimazole at a starting dose of 30 mg daily, while ophthalmopathy patients were given high-dose intravenous methylprednisolone. To explore V-J signatures distinguishing ophthalmopathy from hyperthyroidism, a discovery set of under 110 patients (more than 40 ophthalmopathy, some 57 stable hyperthyroidism) was enrolled. For training and testing, the roughly 97 patients in the discovery cohort were randomly divided in a 7:3 ratio. Summary of the overall study and its limitations: In cross-validation, the 13-signature model distinguished ophthalmopathy from stable hyperthyroidism with nearly 90% sensitivity and roughly 84% specificity, while in the test set the corresponding values were around 79% and 71%. No statistical method was used to set the sample size in advance, and the investigators knew which group each participant was assigned to. Most of the expanded thyroid clonotypes with a frequency above 0.001 were also detected in blood, and it was suggested that the thyroid immune response may be reflected by blood repertoires. In validation, the model predicted ophthalmopathy progression with about 70% sensitivity and about 73% specificity; some 13 predicted patients were CT-confirmed with GO in a median of approximately 6.5 months.

Germline trimming: 6 bases from V, 2 bases from J; junction bases outside gene matches: 14. The CDR3 runs 18 amino acids, cysteine and phenylalanine included. Of all the DNA, just the CDR3 is kept, 54 bases in frame from base 1. CDR1 MNHEY and CDR2 SVGAGI were looked up in the germline V gene. For repertoire sequencing, TCR beta CDR3 regions were amplified from RNA transcripts. HTBI primers and the Qiagen OneStep RT-PCR kit were used in a first-round RT-PCR, which was followed by a second-round multiplex PCR, size selection and purification. Libraries were sequenced paired-end with 100 bp reads on an Illumina HiSeq2000. In the original analysis: SOAPnuke was used for read processing, and reads with adapters, uncalled bases, a mean Phred below 15, or no exact constant-primer or identifier match were discarded. COPE v1.2.5 was used to merge the high-quality paired reads. Clonotypes were defined as unique nucleotide sequences and were aligned to IMGT TRB V, D and J references using MiTCR v1.1. The analysis was limited to V-J combinations with a frequency above 0.0001, which together covered approximately 99% of repertoires. A TCR clonal expansion and chaos score per V-J combination was defined as the ratio of F50 clonal expansion to chaos observed in the TCRdist matrix. Welch's t-statistics and random forest were used to narrow the features down to around twelve V-J combinations, which were then fed into a naive Bayes classifier. The similarity between thyroid and blood repertoires was quantified using the Morisita-Horn index. Clones were called with MiXCR by TCRdb after fastp trimmed the public reads at Q25, and only in-frame beta chains were retained. Merged by CDR3 protein, the rows form single entries marked with the most common genes and DNA. The V and J calls and clone size are TCRdb's, not the authors'. For this sample there are 150,000 to 200,000 distinct CDR3 sequences; under 45% appear just once. Of the sample, over 7% is held by the ten largest clones.

Ophthalmopathy patients had moderately to severely active disease, Clinical Activity Score of at least 3, NOSPECS grade of at least 4, and disease duration under 3 months. Patients were excluded if they had other autoimmune diseases, uncontrolled infections, pregnancy or lactation. Clinical symptoms, serum thyroxine, TRAb, thyroid ultrasound and orbital computed tomography formed the basis of the diagnosis. Ficoll-Paque density gradient centrifugation was used to isolate PBMCs from about 10 ml of fresh peripheral blood. Total RNA was extracted using Trizol reagent, and RNA quality was checked on an Agilent 2100 Bioanalyzer. This clonotype was detected many times. The clone's antigen remains unknown. No much larger clone exists at a distance of one base, and base qualities are not known.

The chain uses TRBV6-5 and TRBJ1-5, with 9 bases aligning to TRBD1. What was sequenced was peripheral blood. The source of this sequence is a man aged 30 to 39 with Graves' ophthalmopathy. Donor details come from another sample of the same person, matched by shared clones. In nucleotide form, the sequence is TGTGCCAGCAGACCGGGGACAGGGAAAATAAATGGCAATCAGCCCCAGCATTTT. Its coded protein is CASRPGTGKINGNQPQHF.